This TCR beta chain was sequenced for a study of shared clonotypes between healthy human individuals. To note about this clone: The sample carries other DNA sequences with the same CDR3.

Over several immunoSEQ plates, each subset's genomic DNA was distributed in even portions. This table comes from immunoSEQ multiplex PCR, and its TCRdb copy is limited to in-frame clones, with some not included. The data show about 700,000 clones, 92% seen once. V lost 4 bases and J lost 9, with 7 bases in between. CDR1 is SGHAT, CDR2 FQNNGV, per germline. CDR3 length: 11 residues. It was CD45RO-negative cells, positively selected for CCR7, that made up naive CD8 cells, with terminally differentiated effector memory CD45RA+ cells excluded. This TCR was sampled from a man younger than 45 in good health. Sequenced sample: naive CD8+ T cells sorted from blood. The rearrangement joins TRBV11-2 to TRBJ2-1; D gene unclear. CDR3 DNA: TGTGCCAGCAGCTCCTTGGGTGAGCAGTTCTTC. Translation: CASSSLGEQFF.